This T cell receptor (beta chain) was sequenced in a study of regulatory T cells in long-lasting Graves disease. Germline CDR1 is MNHNS and CDR2 is SASEGT. V lost 3 bases and J 8 bases, leaving 17 bases between the germline ends. The CDR3 covers 16 residues. Time point noted: persistent/refractory GD, antithyroid drugs over 5 years with positive TRAb. Extracted PBMC RNA gave rise to the TCR library. Through Arm-PCR of CDR3 regions and iRepertoire HTBI primers, TCR beta libraries were built. MiXCR was run by TCRdb on the multiplex PCR reads, yielding one entry per CDR3 protein. The sample carries approximately 400,000 distinct CDR3 sequences, 23% recorded once.

The clonotype comes from a female donor with Graves disease. The input for sequencing was peripheral blood mononuclear cells (PBMCs), taken when the disease was refractory, from a patient treated with antithyroid drugs. The chain employs TRBV6-1 and TRBJ2-6; possible D gene TRBD2, 5 bases. The chain's CDR3 is CASSDPRRRGTNVLTF. As DNA, the CDR3 is TGTGCCAGCAGTGACCCGCGGAGGCGAGGGACCAACGTCCTGACTTTC.